This T cell receptor (beta chain) was retrieved from a study of blood T cell repertoires in COVID-19. About the research overall: Sources were T cells, B-cell-depleted T cells, or PBMCs; the material itself was cDNA or gDNA.

In the source study's methods: The authors estimated nucleated cell counts from reference gene primer amplification. Sequenced by immunoSEQ multiplex PCR; TCRdb stores in-frame clones only, minus some. The V and J calls and the clone size are those of that table, but D and trimming were determined from the DNA. Found here are around 260,000 clones, around 86% of them singletons; the top ten hold approximately 9.8%. The specimen sequenced was peripheral blood. This TCR derives from a man aged 35 to 55 who had recovered from COVID-19.

The CDR3 here is CSARQGGTGGYNEQFF. In nucleotides, the CDR3 is TGCAGCGCAAGACAGGGGGGGACAGGAGGATACAATGAGCAGTTCTTC. V is TRBV29-1 and J is TRBJ2-1; the match to TRBD1 covers 9 bases. The CDR3 length is 16 residues. V shed 7 bases, J shed 4 bases, and the junction held 14 bases outside the gene matches. Germline assignment: CDR1 SQVTM and CDR2 ANQGSEA.